This is a list of T cell receptor beta chains from one sample in a study of blood T cell repertoires in COVID-19. Sequencing was performed with immunoSEQ multiplex PCR; in TCRdb, only in-frame clones are kept and a portion is missing. The data contain under 200,000 clones, approximately 87% of them seen just once; the ten biggest clones take up around 10%. Sequenced sample: peripheral blood. These receptors all come from a woman in her 70s with COVID-19, enrolled during active disease. Both conserved end residues are part of each CDR3. D genes are given only for firm matches. Not all rows give a size; the values are once, few, many and, for expanded clones, a class.

clone size: NA
J gene: TRBJ2-7
V gene: TRBV7-9
D gene: TRBD2
CDR3 DNA: TGTGCCAGCAGCCCTCGGGGGGGGCTCACCTACGAGCAGTACTTC
CDR3 protein: CASSPRGGLTYEQYF

clone size: NA
J gene: TRBJ1-2
V gene: TRBV29-1
D gene: NA
CDR3 DNA: TGCAGCTCTTGGACAGTCGCTGGCTACACCTTC
CDR3 protein: CSSWTVAGYTF

clone size: once
J gene: TRBJ1-1
V gene: TRBV6-1
D gene: TRBD1
CDR3 DNA: TGTGCCAGCAGTGACCTCCCGGGACAGGGGGCGCCTACTGAAGCTTTCTTT
CDR3 protein: CASSDLPGQGAPTEAFF

clone size: NA
J gene: TRBJ2-2
V gene: TRBV7-8
D gene: TRBD2
CDR3 DNA: TGTGCCAGCAGCCTCCTCCCTAGCGGGGGGGCGAACACCGGGGAGCTGTTTTTT
CDR3 protein: CASSLLPSGGANTGELFF

clone size: NA
J gene: TRBJ2-4
V gene: TRBV5-6
D gene: TRBD1
CDR3 DNA: TGTGCCAGCAGCCAGGGGCCTGGGTCAGGGGGAAACATTCAGTACTTC
CDR3 protein: CASSQGPGSGGNIQYF

clone size: NA
J gene: TRBJ1-2
V gene: TRBV5-1
D gene: NA
CDR3 DNA: TGCGCCAGCAGCTTGTCCGGGGGAGACTTCTATGGCTACACCTTC
CDR3 protein: CASSLSGGDFYGYTF

clone size: NA
J gene: TRBJ2-5
V gene: TRBV7-9
D gene: NA
CDR3 DNA: TGTGCCAGCAGTTCTACGAGCCAGACTTCATCGTACCAAGAGACCCAGTACTTC
CDR3 protein: CASSSTSQTSSYQETQYF

clone size: NA
J gene: TRBJ1-2
V gene: TRBV6-4
D gene: NA
CDR3 DNA: TGTGCCAGCAGTCCTAGCAGGACCGATGGCTACACCTTC
CDR3 protein: CASSPSRTDGYTF

clone size: NA
J gene: TRBJ1-2
V gene: TRBV14
D gene: TRBD1
CDR3 DNA: TGTGCCAGCAGCCGAATACAGGGGCCCTATGGCTACACCTTC
CDR3 protein: CASSRIQGPYGYTF

clone size: once
J gene: TRBJ2-1
V gene: TRBV7-2
D gene: TRBD1
CDR3 DNA: TGTGCCAGCAGCTATGGACAGGGAGTGGGGAATGAGCAGTTCTTC
CDR3 protein: CASSYGQGVGNEQFF

clone size: once
J gene: TRBJ1-1
V gene: TRBV10-3
D gene: TRBD1
CDR3 DNA: TGTGCCATCAGCCCTGGACAGGGAGAGGCTTTCTTT
CDR3 protein: CAISPGQGEAFF

clone size: NA
J gene: TRBJ1-2
V gene: TRBV28
D gene: TRBD1
CDR3 DNA: TGTGCCAGCAGAACGACAGGGGGCGAGCGTGGCTACACCTTC
CDR3 protein: CASRTTGGERGYTF

clone size: NA
J gene: TRBJ2-7
V gene: TRBV29-1
D gene: NA
CDR3 DNA: TGCAGCGTGACGCAACCGGGACTTAATCCATACGAGCAGTACTTC
CDR3 protein: CSVTQPGLNPYEQYF

clone size: NA
J gene: TRBJ1-1
V gene: TRBV19
D gene: TRBD1
CDR3 DNA: TGTGCCAGTAGTCCCCGGACAGGGGGCCAAGCTTTCTTT
CDR3 protein: CASSPRTGGQAFF

clone size: NA
J gene: TRBJ1-1
V gene: TRBV9
D gene: TRBD1
CDR3 DNA: TGTGCCAGCAGCGTAGCTGACAGGGCCACTGAAGCTTTCTTT
CDR3 protein: CASSVADRATEAFF

clone size: NA
J gene: TRBJ2-3
V gene: TRBV7-2
D gene: NA
CDR3 DNA: TGTGCCAGCAGCTATACCGGGAAGTTTTCGGATACGCAGTATTTT
CDR3 protein: CASSYTGKFSDTQYF

clone size: NA
J gene: TRBJ1-2
V gene: TRBV18
D gene: TRBD1
CDR3 DNA: TGTGCCAGCTCGTCTACGGGACAGATCTATGGCTACACCTTC
CDR3 protein: CASSSTGQIYGYTF

clone size: few
J gene: TRBJ2-7
V gene: TRBV2
D gene: TRBD1
CDR3 DNA: TGTGCCAGCCTACCTGACAGGGGCGAGCAGTACTTC
CDR3 protein: CASLPDRGEQYF

clone size: NA
J gene: TRBJ2-2
V gene: TRBV18
D gene: NA
CDR3 DNA: TGTGCCAGCTCACCACCGTTGGGGCCCCTGATGAACACCGGGGAGCTGTTTTTT
CDR3 protein: CASSPPLGPLMNTGELFF

clone size: once
J gene: TRBJ1-1
V gene: TRBV30
D gene: NA
CDR3 DNA: TGTGCCTGGAGTGTACTTCCGAGGAACACTGAAGCTTTCTTT
CDR3 protein: CAWSVLPRNTEAFF

clone size: NA
J gene: TRBJ2-3
V gene: TRBV7-8
D gene: NA
CDR3 DNA: TGTGCCAGCAGCTCGAGACTTGGCACAGATACGCAGTATTTT
CDR3 protein: CASSSRLGTDTQYF

clone size: NA
J gene: TRBJ2-2
V gene: TRBV5-4
D gene: NA
CDR3 DNA: TGTGCCAGCAGCTACCCCTCTGGGGGCATGGCCGGGGAGCTGTTTTTT
CDR3 protein: CASSYPSGGMAGELFF

clone size: NA
J gene: TRBJ1-5
V gene: TRBV5-6
D gene: NA
CDR3 DNA: TGTGCCAGCAGCTTGGGCCCCTATGGGCCCCAGCATTTT
CDR3 protein: CASSLGPYGPQHF

clone size: NA
J gene: TRBJ2-5
V gene: TRBV4-1
D gene: NA
CDR3 DNA: TGCGCCAGCAGCCAAACACAGGGGCGGGACGAGACCCAGTACTTC
CDR3 protein: CASSQTQGRDETQYF

clone size: NA
J gene: TRBJ1-1
V gene: TRBV5-1
D gene: NA
CDR3 DNA: TGCGCCAGCAGCCCAACCTCCGGGACAAACACTGAAGCTTTCTTT
CDR3 protein: CASSPTSGTNTEAFF

clone size: NA
J gene: TRBJ2-7
V gene: TRBV27
D gene: TRBD1
CDR3 DNA: TGTGCCAGCAGTTCCTCCCAGGGGGTCTCCTACGAGCAGTACTTC
CDR3 protein: CASSSSQGVSYEQYF

clone size: NA
J gene: TRBJ2-7
V gene: TRBV27
D gene: NA
CDR3 DNA: TGTGCCAGCAGACGAAAAAGGGAGGAAGAGCAGTACTTC
CDR3 protein: CASRRKREEEQYF

clone size: NA
J gene: TRBJ2-2
V gene: TRBV3-1/TRBV3-2
D gene: TRBD1
CDR3 DNA: TGTGCCAGCAGCCGGACAGGGGGCGGAACCGGGGAGCTGTTTTTT
CDR3 protein: CASSRTGGGTGELFF

clone size: NA
J gene: TRBJ1-2
V gene: TRBV30
D gene: NA
CDR3 DNA: TGTGCCTGGAGTGGCGGGCGGGGCTATGGCTACACCTTC
CDR3 protein: CAWSGGRGYGYTF

clone size: NA
J gene: TRBJ1-4
V gene: TRBV30
D gene: NA
CDR3 DNA: TGTGCCTGGAGCGTAGGGATACCGGGACACCCTAATGAAAAACTGTTTTTT
CDR3 protein: CAWSVGIPGHPNEKLFF

clone size: NA
J gene: TRBJ2-1
V gene: TRBV6-5
D gene: TRBD1
CDR3 DNA: TGTGCCAGCAGTTACAGGGACAGGGGCTGGGGTGAGCAGTTCTTC
CDR3 protein: CASSYRDRGWGEQFF

clone size: once
J gene: TRBJ1-2
V gene: TRBV20-1
D gene: NA
CDR3 DNA: TGCAGTGCTAGAGACCGGGATGGCTACACCTTC
CDR3 protein: CSARDRDGYTF

clone size: NA
J gene: TRBJ1-3
V gene: TRBV9
D gene: NA
CDR3 DNA: TGTGCCAGCAGCGTGCAGGGAGGGACTGGAAACACCATATATTTT
CDR3 protein: CASSVQGGTGNTIYF

clone size: NA
J gene: TRBJ2-1
V gene: TRBV5-6
D gene: NA
CDR3 DNA: TGTGCCAGCAGCTTGGGACGTACAGCCTACAATGAGCAGTTCTTC
CDR3 protein: CASSLGRTAYNEQFF

clone size: NA
J gene: TRBJ2-7
V gene: TRBV7-8
D gene: TRBD2
CDR3 DNA: TGTGCCAGCAGCTTTGGAACTAGCGGGGGGGCCTACGAGCAGTACTTC
CDR3 protein: CASSFGTSGGAYEQYF

clone size: NA
J gene: TRBJ1-3
V gene: TRBV19
D gene: TRBD1
CDR3 DNA: TGTGCCAGTAGTACTGGGGACAGGTTCGCCTCTGGAAACACCATATATTTT
CDR3 protein: CASSTGDRFASGNTIYF

clone size: NA
J gene: TRBJ1-2
V gene: TRBV2
D gene: NA
CDR3 DNA: TGTGCCAGCAGTTTCAGGGTCCAGGACTATGGCTACACCTTC
CDR3 protein: CASSFRVQDYGYTF

clone size: NA
J gene: TRBJ2-2
V gene: TRBV7-9
D gene: TRBD1
CDR3 DNA: TGTGCCAGCAGCCAAACATGGGACAGGGGGTCCGGGGAGCTGTTTTTT
CDR3 protein: CASSQTWDRGSGELFF

clone size: NA
J gene: TRBJ2-5
V gene: TRBV5-1
D gene: NA
CDR3 DNA: TGCGCCAGCAGCTTGGCTCCGCGCGGGGAGACCCAGTACTTC
CDR3 protein: CASSLAPRGETQYF

clone size: NA
J gene: TRBJ2-3
V gene: TRBV6-6
D gene: TRBD2
CDR3 DNA: TGTGCCAGCAGTCCTGGACTAGCGAGGGTTACAGATACGCAGTATTTT
CDR3 protein: CASSPGLARVTDTQYF

clone size: NA
J gene: TRBJ2-7
V gene: TRBV2
D gene: NA
CDR3 DNA: TGTGCCACCGGGCGGACAGTCTCCTACGAGCAGTACTTC
CDR3 protein: CATGRTVSYEQYF